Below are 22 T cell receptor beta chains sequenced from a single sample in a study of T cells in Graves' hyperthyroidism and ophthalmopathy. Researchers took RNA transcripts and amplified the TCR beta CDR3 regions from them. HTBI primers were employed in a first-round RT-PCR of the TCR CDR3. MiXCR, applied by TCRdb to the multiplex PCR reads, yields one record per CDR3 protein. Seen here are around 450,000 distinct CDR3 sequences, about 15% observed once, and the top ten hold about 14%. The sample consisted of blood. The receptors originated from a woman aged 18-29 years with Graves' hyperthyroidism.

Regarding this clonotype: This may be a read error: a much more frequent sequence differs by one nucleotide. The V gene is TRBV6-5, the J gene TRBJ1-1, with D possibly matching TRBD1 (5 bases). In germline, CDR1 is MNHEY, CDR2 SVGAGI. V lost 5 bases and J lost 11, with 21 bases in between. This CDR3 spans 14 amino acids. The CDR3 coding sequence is TGTGCCAGCAGTCACCGCCCGGGGGACCGGGGGGCTTTCTTT. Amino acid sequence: CASSHRPGDRGAFF.

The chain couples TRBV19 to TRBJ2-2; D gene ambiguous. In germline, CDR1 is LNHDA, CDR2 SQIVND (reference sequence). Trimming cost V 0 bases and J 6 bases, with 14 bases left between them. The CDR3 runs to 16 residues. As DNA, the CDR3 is TGTGCCAGTAGTATAGATGGAAGGATCTGGCCCGGGGAGCTGTTTTTT. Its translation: CASSIDGRIWPGELFF.

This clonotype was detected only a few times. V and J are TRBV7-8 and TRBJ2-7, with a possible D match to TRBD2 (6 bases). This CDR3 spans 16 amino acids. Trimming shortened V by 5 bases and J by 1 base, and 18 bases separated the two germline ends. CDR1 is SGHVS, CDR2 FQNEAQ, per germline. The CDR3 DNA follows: TGTGCCAGCAGCCCCAGGTATTGGGAGGTTTCCTACGAGCAGTACTTC. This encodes CASSPRYWEVSYEQYF.

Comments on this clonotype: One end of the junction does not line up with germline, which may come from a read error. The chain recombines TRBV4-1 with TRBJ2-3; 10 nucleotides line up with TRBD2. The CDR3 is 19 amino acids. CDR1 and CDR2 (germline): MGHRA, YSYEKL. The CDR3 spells CASGQEPQLAGEQGDTQYF. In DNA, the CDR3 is TGCGCCAGCGGCCAAGAACCCCAGCTAGCGGGGGAGCAAGGAGATACGCAGTATTTT.

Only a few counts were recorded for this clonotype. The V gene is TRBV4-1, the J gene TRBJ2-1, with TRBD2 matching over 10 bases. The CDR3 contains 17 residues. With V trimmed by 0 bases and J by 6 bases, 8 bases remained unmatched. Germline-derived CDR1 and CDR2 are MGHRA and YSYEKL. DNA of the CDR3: TGCGCCAGCAGCCAAGAGTGGGAAGCGGGAGGGATCAATGAGCAGTTCTTC. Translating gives CASSQEWEAGGINEQFF.

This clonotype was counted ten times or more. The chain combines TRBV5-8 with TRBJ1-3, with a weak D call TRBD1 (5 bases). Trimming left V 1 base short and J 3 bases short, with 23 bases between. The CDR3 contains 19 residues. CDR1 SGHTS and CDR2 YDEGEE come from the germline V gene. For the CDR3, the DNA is TGTGCCAGCAGCTTGACGGGACCGGTGATTCGGACGAGTGGAAACACCATATATTTT. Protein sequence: CASSLTGPVIRTSGNTIYF.

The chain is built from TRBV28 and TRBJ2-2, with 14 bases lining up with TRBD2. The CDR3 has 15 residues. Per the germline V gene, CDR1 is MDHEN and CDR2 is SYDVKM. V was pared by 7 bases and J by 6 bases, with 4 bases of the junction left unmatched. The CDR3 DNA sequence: TGTGCCAGCACCCCGACTAGCGGGAGGGCCGGGGAGCTGTTTTTT. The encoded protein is CASTPTSGRAGELFF.

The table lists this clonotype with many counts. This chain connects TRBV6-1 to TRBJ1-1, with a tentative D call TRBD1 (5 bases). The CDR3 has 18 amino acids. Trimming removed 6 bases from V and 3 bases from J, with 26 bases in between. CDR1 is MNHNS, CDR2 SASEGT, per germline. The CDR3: CASSSRGGNAFWDTEAFF. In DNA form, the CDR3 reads TGTGCCAGCAGCTCCCGTGGGGGTAACGCATTCTGGGACACTGAAGCTTTCTTT.

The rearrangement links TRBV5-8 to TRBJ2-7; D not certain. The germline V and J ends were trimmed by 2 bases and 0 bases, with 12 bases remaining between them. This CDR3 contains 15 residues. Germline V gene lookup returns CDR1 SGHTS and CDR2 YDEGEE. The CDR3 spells CASSFWAVSSYEQYF. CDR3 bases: TGTGCCAGCAGCTTCTGGGCGGTAAGCTCCTACGAGCAGTACTTC.

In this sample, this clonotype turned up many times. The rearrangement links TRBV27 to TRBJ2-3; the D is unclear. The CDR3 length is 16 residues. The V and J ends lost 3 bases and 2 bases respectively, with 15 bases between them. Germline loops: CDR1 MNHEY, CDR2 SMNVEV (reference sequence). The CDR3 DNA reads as TGTGCCAGCAGTTTCTTTAGCAGAACCCCCACAGATACGCAGTATTTT. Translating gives CASSFFSRTPTDTQYF.

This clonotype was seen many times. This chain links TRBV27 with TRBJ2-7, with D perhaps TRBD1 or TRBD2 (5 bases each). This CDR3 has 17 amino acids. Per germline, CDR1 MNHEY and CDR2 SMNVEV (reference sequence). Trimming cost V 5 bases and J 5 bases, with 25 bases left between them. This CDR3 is CASSRAGTLPRPHEQYF. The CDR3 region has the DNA TGTGCCAGCAGTCGAGCCGGGACCCTGCCCCGGCCCCACGAGCAGTACTTC.

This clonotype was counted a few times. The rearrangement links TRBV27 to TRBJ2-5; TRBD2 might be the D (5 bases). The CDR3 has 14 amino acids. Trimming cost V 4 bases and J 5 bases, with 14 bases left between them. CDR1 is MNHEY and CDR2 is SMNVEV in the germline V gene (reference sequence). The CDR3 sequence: CASSSSGAVETQYF. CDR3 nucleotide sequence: TGTGCCAGCAGTTCGAGCGGAGCGGTGGAGACCCAGTACTTC.

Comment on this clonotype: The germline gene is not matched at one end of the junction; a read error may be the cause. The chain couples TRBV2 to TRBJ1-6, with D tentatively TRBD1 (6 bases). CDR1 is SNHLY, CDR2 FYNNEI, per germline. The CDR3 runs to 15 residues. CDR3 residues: CASSEGTSHNSPLHF. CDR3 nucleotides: TGTGCCAGCAGCGAAGGGACAAGCCATAATTCACCCCTCCACTTT.

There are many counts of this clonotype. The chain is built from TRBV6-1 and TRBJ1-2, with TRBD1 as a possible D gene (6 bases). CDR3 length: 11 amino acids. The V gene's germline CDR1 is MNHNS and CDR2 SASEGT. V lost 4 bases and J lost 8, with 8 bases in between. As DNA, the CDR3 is TGTGCCAGCAGTGCCGGGGGCGGCTACACCTTC. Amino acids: CASSAGGGYTF.

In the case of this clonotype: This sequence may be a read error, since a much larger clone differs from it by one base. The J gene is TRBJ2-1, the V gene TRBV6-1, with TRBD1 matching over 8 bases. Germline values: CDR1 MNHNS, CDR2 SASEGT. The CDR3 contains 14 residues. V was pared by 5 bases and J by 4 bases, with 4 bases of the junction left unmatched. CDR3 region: CASSRDRPYNEQFF. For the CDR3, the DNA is TGTGCCAGCAGTCGGGACAGGCCATACAATGAGCAGTTCTTC.

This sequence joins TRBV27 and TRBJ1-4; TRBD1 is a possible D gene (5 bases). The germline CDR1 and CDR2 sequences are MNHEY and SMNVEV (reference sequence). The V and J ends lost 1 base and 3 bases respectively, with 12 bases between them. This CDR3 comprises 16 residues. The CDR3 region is CASSLFQGAANEKLFF. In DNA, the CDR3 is TGTGCCAGCAGTTTATTCCAGGGTGCCGCTAATGAAAAACTGTTTTTT.

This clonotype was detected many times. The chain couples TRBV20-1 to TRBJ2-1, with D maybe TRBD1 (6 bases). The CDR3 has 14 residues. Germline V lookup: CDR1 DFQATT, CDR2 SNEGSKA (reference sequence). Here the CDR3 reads CSIPGAAKGDEQFF. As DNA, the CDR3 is TGCAGCATCCCCGGTGCGGCGAAGGGGGATGAGCAGTTCTTC.

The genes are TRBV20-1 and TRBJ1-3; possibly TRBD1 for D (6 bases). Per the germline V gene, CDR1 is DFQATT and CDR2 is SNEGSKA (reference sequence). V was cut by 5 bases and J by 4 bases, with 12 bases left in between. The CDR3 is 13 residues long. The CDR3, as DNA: TGCAGTGCTCTCGGGACACTCGGAAACACCATATATTTT. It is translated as CSALGTLGNTIYF.

The chain's CDR3 is CASSPGTGVAPGELFF. CDR3 DNA sequence: TGTGCCAGCAGTCCCGGGACAGGGGTTGCTCCCGGGGAGCTGTTTTTT. The chain joins TRBV27 to TRBJ2-2; 10 bases match TRBD1. CDR1 and CDR2 (germline): MNHEY, SMNVEV (reference sequence). The CDR3 spans 16 residues. The trim removed 5 bases at V and 6 bases at J, leaving 9 bases unmatched.

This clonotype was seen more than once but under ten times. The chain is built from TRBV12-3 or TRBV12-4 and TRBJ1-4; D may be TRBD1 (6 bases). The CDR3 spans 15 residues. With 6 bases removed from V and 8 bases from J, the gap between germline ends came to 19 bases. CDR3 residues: CASSLWGLFAEKLFF. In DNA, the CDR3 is TGTGCCAGCAGCTTATGGGGGCTTTTTGCAGAAAAACTGTTTTTT.

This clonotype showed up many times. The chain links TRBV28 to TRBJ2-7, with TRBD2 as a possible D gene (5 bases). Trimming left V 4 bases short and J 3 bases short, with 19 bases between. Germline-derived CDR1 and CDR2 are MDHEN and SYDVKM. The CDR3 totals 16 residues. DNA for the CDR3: TGTGCCAGCAGTTCGGTGGAGGCGGGTCACGTCTACGAGCAGTACTTC. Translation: CASSSVEAGHVYEQYF.

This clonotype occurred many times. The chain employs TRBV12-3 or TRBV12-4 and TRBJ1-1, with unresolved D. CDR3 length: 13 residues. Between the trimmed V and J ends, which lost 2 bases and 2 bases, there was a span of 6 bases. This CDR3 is CASSLQVNTEAFF. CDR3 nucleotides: TGTGCCAGCAGTTTACAGGTAAACACTGAAGCTTTCTTT.